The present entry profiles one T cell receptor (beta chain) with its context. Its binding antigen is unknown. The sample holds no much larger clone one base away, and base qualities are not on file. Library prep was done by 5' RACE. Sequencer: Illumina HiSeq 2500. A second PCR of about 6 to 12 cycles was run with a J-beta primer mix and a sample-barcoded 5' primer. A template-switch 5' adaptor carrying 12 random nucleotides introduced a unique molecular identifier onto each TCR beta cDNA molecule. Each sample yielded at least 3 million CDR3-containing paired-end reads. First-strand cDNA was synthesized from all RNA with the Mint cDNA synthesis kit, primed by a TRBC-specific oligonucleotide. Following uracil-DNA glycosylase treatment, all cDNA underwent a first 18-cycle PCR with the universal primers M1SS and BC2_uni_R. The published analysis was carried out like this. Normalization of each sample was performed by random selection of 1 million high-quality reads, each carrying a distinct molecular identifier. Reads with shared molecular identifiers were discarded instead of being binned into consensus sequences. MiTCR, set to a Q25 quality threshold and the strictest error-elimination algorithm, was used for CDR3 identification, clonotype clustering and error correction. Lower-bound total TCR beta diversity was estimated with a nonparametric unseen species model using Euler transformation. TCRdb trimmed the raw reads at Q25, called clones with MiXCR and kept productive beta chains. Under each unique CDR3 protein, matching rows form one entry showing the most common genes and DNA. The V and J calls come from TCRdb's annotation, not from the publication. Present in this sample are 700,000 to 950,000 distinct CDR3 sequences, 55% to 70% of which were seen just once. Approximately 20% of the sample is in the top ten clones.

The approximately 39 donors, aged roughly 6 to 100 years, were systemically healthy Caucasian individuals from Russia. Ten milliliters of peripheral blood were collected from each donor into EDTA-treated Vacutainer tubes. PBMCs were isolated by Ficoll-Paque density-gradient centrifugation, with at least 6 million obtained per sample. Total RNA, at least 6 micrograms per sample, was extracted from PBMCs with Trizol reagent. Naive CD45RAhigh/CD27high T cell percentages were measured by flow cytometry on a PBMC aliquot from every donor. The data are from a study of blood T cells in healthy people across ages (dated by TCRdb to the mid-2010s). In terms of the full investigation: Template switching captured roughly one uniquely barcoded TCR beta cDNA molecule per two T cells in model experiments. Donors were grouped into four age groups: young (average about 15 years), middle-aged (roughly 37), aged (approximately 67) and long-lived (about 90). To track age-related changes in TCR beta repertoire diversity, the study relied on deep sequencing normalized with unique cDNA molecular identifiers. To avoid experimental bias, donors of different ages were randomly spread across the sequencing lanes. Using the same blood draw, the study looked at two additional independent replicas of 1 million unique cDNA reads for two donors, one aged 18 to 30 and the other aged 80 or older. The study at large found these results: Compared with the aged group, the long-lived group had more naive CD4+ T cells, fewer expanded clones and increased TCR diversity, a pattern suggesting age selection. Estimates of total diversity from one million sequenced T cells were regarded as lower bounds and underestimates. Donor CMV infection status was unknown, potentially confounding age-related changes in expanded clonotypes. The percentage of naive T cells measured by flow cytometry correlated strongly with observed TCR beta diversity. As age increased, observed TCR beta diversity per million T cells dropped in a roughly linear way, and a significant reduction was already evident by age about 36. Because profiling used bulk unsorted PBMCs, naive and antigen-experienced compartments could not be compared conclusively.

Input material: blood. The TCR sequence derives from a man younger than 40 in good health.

In nucleotide form, the sequence is TGTGCCAGCTCACCACCAAGGAAAGAGACCCAGTACTTC. Translation gives CASSPPRKETQYF. The V and J segments used are TRBV18 and TRBJ2-7, with the D gene uncertain. The DNA end favors TRBJ2-5, so the J call may be wrong. The cysteine opens and the phenylalanine closes a CDR3 of 13 amino acids. The only DNA kept is the CDR3, 39 bases in frame from the first base. From a lookup of the germline V gene, CDR1 and CDR2 are KGHSH and LQKENI.